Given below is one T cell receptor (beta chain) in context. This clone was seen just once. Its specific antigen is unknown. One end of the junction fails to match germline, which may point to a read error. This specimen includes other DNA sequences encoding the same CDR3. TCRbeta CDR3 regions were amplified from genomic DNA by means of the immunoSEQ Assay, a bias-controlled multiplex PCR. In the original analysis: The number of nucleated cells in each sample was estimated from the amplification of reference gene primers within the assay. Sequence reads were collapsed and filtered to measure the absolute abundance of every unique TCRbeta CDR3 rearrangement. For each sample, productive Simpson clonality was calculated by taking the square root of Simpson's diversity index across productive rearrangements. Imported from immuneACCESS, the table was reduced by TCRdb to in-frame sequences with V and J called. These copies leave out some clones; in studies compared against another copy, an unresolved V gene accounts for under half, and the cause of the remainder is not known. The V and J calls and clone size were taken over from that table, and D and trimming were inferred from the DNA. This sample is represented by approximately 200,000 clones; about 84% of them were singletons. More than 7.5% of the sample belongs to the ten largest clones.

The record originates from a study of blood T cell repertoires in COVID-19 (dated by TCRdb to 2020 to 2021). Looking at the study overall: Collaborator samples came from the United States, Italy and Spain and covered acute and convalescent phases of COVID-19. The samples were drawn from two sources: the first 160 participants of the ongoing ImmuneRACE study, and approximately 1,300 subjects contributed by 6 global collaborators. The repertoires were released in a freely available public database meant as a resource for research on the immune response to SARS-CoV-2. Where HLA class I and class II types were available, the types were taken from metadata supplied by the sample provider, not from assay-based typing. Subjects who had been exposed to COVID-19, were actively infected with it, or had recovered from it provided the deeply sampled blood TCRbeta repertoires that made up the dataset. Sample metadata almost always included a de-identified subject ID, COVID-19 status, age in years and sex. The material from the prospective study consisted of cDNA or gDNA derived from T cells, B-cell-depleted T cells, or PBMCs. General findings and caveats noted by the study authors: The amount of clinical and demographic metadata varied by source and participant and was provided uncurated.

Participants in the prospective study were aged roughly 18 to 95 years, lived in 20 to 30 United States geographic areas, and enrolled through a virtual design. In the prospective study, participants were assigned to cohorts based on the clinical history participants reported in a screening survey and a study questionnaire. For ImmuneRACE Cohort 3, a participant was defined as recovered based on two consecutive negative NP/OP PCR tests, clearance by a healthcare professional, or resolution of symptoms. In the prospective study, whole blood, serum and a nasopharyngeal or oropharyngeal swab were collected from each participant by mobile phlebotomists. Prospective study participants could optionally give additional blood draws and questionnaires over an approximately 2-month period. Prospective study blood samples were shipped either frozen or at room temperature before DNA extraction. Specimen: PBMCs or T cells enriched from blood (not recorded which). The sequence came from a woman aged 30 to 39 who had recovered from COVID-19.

Here the CDR3 is given as CASSSGLAGETQYF. The DNA sequence is TGTGCTAGCAGCTCGGGACTAGCGGGAGAGACCCAGTACTTC. The rearrangement joined TRBV7-7 to TRBJ2-5, with TRBD2 identical over 12 junction bases. The CDR3 sequence holds 14 residues, the cysteine and phenylalanine included. The read is trimmed to its CDR3 DNA, 42 bases read in frame from base 1. CDR1 and CDR2, looked up from the germline V gene (reference sequence), are SSHAT and FNYEAQ.